Described below is a single TCR beta chain sequence and its context. The germline V gene has CDR1 SEHNR and CDR2 FQNEAQ (reference sequence). The CDR3 runs 15 residues. With V trimmed by 5 bases and J by 4 bases, 6 bases remained unmatched. Here immunoSEQ multiplex PCR was the method, and the copy in TCRdb shows in-frame clones only, minus some. The table lists some 280,000 clones, roughly 90% of them singletons, with 0.94% in the top ten. This sample stems from a study of blood T cell repertoires in COVID-19. The receptor comes from a woman between 40 and 55 years old who had recovered from COVID-19. This chain joins TRBV7-9 and TRBJ1-1; TRBD1 matches at 11 bases. Specimen: peripheral blood. CDR3 bases: TGTGCCAGCAGCCCCAGCGGGACAGGGGGCACTGAAGCTTTCTTT. It encodes CASSPSGTGGTEAFF.